This TCR beta chain is drawn from a study of T cell repertoires in cytomegalovirus infection. Looking at the study overall: Shared public TCR beta signatures pointed to both CMV infection and a matching HLA type.

Note on this clonotype: Its target is unknown.

Study findings and constraints: CMV carriers with the relevant HLA were identified by cumulative public TCR beta family frequency. The ex vivo response was dominated by HLA-C-restricted CMV-specific TCR beta clonotypes.

CDR1 and CDR2 from the germline V gene are DFQATT and SNEGSKA (reference sequence). The V and J ends lost 6 bases and 4 bases, in that order; junction bases with no gene match: 9. This CDR3 has 14 residues. TCRdb used MiXCR to reprocess the reads, holding one entry per CDR3 protein. This table has 250,000 to 300,000 distinct CDR3 sequences, roughly 24% appearing once. The chain employs TRBV20-1 and TRBJ1-1, with 9 bases fitting TRBD1. This clonotype was sampled from a human donor in good health (CMV status not recorded). Some clones in this sample may be carry-over from other donors' samples. The sequenced sample was PBMCs. In DNA form, the CDR3 reads TGCAGTGCAAGGGACAGGGTCGGAAGCACTGAAGCTTTCTTT. Its protein is CSARDRVGSTEAFF.